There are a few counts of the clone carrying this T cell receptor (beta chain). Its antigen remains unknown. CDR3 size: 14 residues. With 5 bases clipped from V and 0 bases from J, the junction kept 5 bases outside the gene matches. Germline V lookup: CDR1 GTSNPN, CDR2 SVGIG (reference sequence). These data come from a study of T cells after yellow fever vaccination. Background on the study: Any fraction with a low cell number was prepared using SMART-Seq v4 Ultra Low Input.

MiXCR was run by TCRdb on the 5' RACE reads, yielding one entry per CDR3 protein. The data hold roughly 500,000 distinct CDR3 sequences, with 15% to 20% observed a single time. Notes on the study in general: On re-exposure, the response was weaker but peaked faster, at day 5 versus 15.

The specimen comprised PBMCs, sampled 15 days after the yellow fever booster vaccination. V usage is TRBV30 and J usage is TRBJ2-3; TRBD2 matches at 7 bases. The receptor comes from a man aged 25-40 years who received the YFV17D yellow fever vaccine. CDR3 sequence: CAWASGQSTDTQYF. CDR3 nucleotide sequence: TGTGCCTGGGCTAGCGGCCAAAGCACAGATACGCAGTATTTT.